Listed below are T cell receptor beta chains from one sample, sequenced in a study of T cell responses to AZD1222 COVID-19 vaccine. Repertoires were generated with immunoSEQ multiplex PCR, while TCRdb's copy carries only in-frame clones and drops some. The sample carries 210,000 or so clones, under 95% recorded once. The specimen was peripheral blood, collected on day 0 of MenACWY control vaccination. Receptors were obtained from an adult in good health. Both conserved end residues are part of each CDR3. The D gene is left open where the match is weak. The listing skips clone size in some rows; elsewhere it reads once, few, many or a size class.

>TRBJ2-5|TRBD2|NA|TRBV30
CAAVSGGLSGETQYF
TGTGCGGCTGTCAGCGGGGGCCTCTCCGGAGAGACCCAGTACTTC
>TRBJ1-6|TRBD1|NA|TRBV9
CASSPRDSPYNSPLHF
TGTGCCAGCAGCCCCCGGGACAGCCCCTATAATTCACCCCTCCACTTT
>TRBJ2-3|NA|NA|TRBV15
CATSGFKSSTDTQYF
TGTGCCACTTCGGGGTTCAAATCGAGCACAGATACGCAGTATTTT
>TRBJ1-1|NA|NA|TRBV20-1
CSASAPVGTEAFF
TGCAGTGCTAGTGCCCCCGTGGGCACTGAAGCTTTCTTT
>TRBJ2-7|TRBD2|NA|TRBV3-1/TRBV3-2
CASSAGGRGEQYF
TGTGCCAGCAGCGCGGGGGGTAGGGGCGAGCAGTACTTC
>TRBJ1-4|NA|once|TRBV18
CASSPPGGRGEKLFF
TGTGCCAGCTCACCACCCGGCGGGCGCGGTGAAAAACTGTTTTTT
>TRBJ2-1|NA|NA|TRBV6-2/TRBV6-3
CASSYRRDNEQFF
TGTGCCAGCAGTTACCGCAGGGACAATGAGCAGTTCTTC
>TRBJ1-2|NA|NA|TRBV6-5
CASSYGLANYGYTF
TGTGCCAGCAGTTACGGGTTAGCTAACTATGGCTACACCTTC
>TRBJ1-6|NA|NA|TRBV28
CASRTHGQFGSSPLHF
TGTGCCAGCAGAACACACGGACAGTTCGGGAGTTCACCCCTCCACTTT
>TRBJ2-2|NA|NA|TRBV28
CASSLGLIQAGELFF
TGTGCCAGCAGTTTAGGCCTGATTCAGGCCGGGGAGCTGTTTTTT
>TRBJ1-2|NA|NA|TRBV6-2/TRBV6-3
CASSYVRQTGRFGYTF
TGTGCCAGCAGCTATGTTAGACAGACCGGACGGTTTGGCTACACCTTC
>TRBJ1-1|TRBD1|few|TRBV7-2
CASSDRANTEAFF
TGTGCCAGCAGCGACAGGGCGAACACTGAAGCTTTCTTT
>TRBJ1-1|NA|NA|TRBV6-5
CASSYGGGGFAEAFF
TGTGCCAGCAGTTACGGTGGCGGAGGTTTTGCTGAAGCTTTCTTT
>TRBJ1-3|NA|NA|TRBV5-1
CASSLTLASDTIYF
TGCGCCAGCAGCTTAACTCTGGCCTCCGACACCATATATTTT
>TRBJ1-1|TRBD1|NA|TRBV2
CASRNRGQTEAFF
TGTGCCAGCAGAAACAGGGGGCAAACTGAAGCTTTCTTT
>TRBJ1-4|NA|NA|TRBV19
CASTTIGRATNEKLFF
TGTGCCAGTACCACCATCGGGAGAGCAACTAATGAAAAACTGTTTTTT
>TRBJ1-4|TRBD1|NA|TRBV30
CAWNRDSGNEKLFF
TGTGCCTGGAACCGGGACAGCGGTAATGAAAAACTGTTTTTT
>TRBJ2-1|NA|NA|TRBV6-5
CASSRRLGGSNEQFF
TGTGCCAGCAGTCGGAGACTTGGAGGATCCAATGAGCAGTTCTTC
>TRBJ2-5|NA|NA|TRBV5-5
CASSGDPAGTQYF
TGTGCCAGCAGCGGGGACCCCGCAGGGACCCAGTACTTC
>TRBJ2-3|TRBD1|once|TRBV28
CASSFHRDRGYF
TGTGCCAGCAGTTTCCACCGGGACAGGGGGTATTTT
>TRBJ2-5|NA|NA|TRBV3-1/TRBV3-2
CASSQERASVETQYF
TGTGCCAGCAGCCAAGAAAGGGCTAGCGTGGAGACCCAGTACTTC
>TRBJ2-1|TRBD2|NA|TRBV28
CATRTGGRVNEQFF
TGTGCCACCCGGACGGGGGGGCGAGTTAATGAGCAGTTCTTC
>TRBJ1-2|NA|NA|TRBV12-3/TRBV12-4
CASSPEISYGYTF
TGTGCCAGCAGTCCAGAGATAAGCTATGGCTACACCTTC
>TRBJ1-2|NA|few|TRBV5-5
CASSFTGWSYGYTF
TGTGCCAGCAGCTTTACAGGCTGGAGCTATGGCTACACCTTC
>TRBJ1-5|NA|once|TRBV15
CATSIEPGRNQPQHF
TGTGCCACCAGCATAGAACCAGGCCGGAATCAGCCCCAGCATTTT
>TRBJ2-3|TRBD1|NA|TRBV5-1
CASSTDRGSTDTQYF
TGCGCCAGCAGCACGGACAGGGGAAGCACAGATACGCAGTATTTT
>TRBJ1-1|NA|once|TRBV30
CAWSGQQVFGAEAFF
TGTGCCTGGAGTGGCCAACAGGTATTCGGGGCTGAAGCTTTCTTT
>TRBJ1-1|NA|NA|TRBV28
CASSLWGHYSEAFF
TGTGCCAGCAGTTTATGGGGACATTATTCTGAAGCTTTCTTT
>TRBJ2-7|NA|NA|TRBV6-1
CASSEAGGYSYEQYF
TGTGCCAGCAGTGAAGCAGGGGGGTACTCCTACGAGCAGTACTTC
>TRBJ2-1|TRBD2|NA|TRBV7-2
CASSPLAGGFGEQFF
TGTGCCAGCAGCCCACTAGCGGGGGGCTTCGGTGAGCAGTTCTTC
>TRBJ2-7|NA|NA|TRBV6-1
CASSEPEGPKSYEQYF
TGTGCCAGCAGTGAGCCAGAAGGACCGAAAAGTTACGAGCAGTACTTC
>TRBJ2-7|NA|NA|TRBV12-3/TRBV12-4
CASSLSGSYEQYF
TGTGCCAGCAGTTTAAGCGGGTCCTACGAGCAGTACTTC
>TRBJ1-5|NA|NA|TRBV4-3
CASSQGLRVSQPQHF
TGCGCCAGCAGCCAAGGTTTGAGGGTAAGCCAGCCCCAGCATTTT
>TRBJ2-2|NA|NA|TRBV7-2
CASSPKRGTGELFF
TGTGCCAGCAGCCCAAAGAGGGGGACCGGGGAGCTGTTTTTT
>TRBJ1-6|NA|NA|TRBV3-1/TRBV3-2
CASSQPGASPLHF
TGTGCCAGCAGCCAACCAGGCGCTTCACCCCTCCACTTT
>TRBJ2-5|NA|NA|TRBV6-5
CASKVGGAQETQYF
TGTGCCAGCAAGGTCGGGGGCGCACAAGAGACCCAGTACTTC
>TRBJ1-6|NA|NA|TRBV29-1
CSVGQWDSPLHF
TGCAGCGTTGGACAGTGGGATTCACCCCTCCACTTT
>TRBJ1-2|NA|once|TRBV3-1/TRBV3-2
CASTRNRGSNGYTF
TGTGCCAGCACCCGAAATAGGGGATCTAATGGCTACACCTTC
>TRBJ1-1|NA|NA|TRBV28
CASSSPGTADTEAFF
TGTGCCAGCAGTTCACCCGGGACGGCAGACACTGAAGCTTTCTTT
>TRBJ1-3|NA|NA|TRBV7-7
CASSSTSGNTIYF
TGTGCCAGCAGCTCGACCTCTGGAAACACCATATATTTT
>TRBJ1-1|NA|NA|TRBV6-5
CASSYTVGVGNTEAFF
TGTGCCAGCAGTTATACGGTGGGGGTTGGGAACACTGAAGCTTTCTTT
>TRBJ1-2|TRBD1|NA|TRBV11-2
CASSSGQSYGYTF
TGTGCCAGCAGCTCGGGACAGAGTTATGGCTACACCTTC
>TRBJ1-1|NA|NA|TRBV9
CASSVGVQPNTEAFF
TGTGCCAGCAGCGTAGGTGTACAACCGAACACTGAAGCTTTCTTT
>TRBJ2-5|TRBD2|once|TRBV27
CASSPPGTRETQYF
TGTGCCAGCAGTCCTCCCGGGACTAGAGAGACCCAGTACTTC